The TCR beta chain under discussion was sequenced for a study of identical twins. General study points: Some out-of-frame alpha sequences were shared by twins, and these showed excess low generation probability.

A universal primer site arose from template switching, and cDNA bore unique molecular identifiers. TCRdb re-analysed the 5' RACE reads in MiXCR, keeping a single row per CDR3 protein. This sample carries 200,000 to 300,000 distinct CDR3 sequences, over 9.5% of them seen once, and the ten largest clones take roughly 10%. Concerning this clonotype itself: What it recognizes is unknown.

The origin of this receptor is a man in his forties or fifties in good health. Sequencing used memory T cells sorted from blood.

For the CDR3, the DNA is TGCAGTGCTAAGACTAGCGGGGGGGTGTCCTACAATGAGCAGTTCTTC. Translating it yields CSAKTSGGVSYNEQFF. The genes are TRBV20-1 and TRBJ2-1; 14 bases map to TRBD2. The CDR3 consists of 16 residues. Looked up from germline, CDR1 is DFQATT and CDR2 is SNEGSKA (reference sequence). V shed 4 bases, J shed 1 base, and the junction held 3 bases outside the gene matches.